The clone carrying this T cell receptor beta chain was counted only a few times. This CDR3 has 18 amino acids. J lost 0 bases, V lost 5 bases, and 8 bases had no gene match. The germline V gene encodes CDR1 SGHTA and CDR2 FQGNSA. The data stem from a study of blood T cell repertoires in COVID-19. About the study: Samples of COVID-19 (acute and convalescent) were obtained from the United States, Italy and Spain. Sources were T cells, B-cell-depleted T cells, or PBMCs; the material itself was cDNA or gDNA.

In the study's own analysis: It was from reference gene primer amplification that nucleated cell counts were estimated. Measured with immunoSEQ multiplex PCR; TCRdb has only the in-frame clones, and not every one. D and trimming come from the DNA, and the V and J calls and clone size come from that table. There are under 110,000 clones in the sample; under 85% occur only once, and 14% lies in the top ten. The receptor comes from a woman aged 55-69 years with acute or convalescent COVID-19. The rearrangement joins TRBV7-2 to TRBJ2-1; 12 nucleotides match TRBD2. The sequenced sample was peripheral blood. CDR3 coding DNA: TGTGCCAGCAGCCGCCTAGCGGGGGGGGCCGGCTCCTACAATGAGCAGTTCTTC. Its protein is CASSRLAGGAGSYNEQFF.